The 30 T cell receptor beta chains presented below share a single source sample, sequenced in a study of OX40 agonist ivuxolimab in advanced cancers. Clones were sequenced by immunoSEQ multiplex PCR, and TCRdb holds only the in-frame ones, with some missing. Of under 85,000 clones detected, about 90% appear once; the ten largest clones hold approximately 0.32%. Sequenced material: CD4+ or CD8+ T cells sorted from blood, taken in a trial of the OX40 agonist ivuxolimab. Every receptor here comes from an adult with an advanced solid tumor such as melanoma, head and neck, liver or kidney cancer.

The chain carries TRBV10-2 and TRBJ2-1; D not resolved. Germline V CDR1 and CDR2: WSHSY, SAAADI. This CDR3 is built from 13 residues. Trimming cost V 1 base and J 13 bases, with 14 bases left between them. This CDR3 reads CASSEWTGPPQFF. The DNA for the CDR3 is TGCGCCAGCAGTGAGTGGACGGGTCCTCCCCAGTTCTTC.

V usage is TRBV27 and J usage is TRBJ2-5; no reliable D call. Germline CDR1 and CDR2: MNHEY and SMNVEV (reference sequence). This CDR3 has 14 residues. The V gene lost 6 bases and the J gene lost 0 bases, with 11 bases spanning the gap. CDR3 DNA: TGTGCCAGCAGGCCTCTTCGGGACCAAGAGACCCAGTACTTC. Its translation: CASRPLRDQETQYF.

The chain is built from TRBV11-2 and TRBJ2-4; D ambiguous. CDR1 SGHAT and CDR2 FQNNGV come from the germline V gene. CDR3 length: 14 residues. Trimming took 0 bases from V and 9 from J, leaving 12 bases between them. The CDR3 region has the DNA TGTGCCAGCAGCTTAGATCGACCGGATGGCATTCAGTACTTC. Translating it yields CASSLDRPDGIQYF. The whole variable domain, remainder taken from reference TRBV11-2 and TRBJ2-4, is EAGVAQSPRYKIIEKRQSVAFWCNPISGHATLYWYQQILGQGPKLLIQFQNNGVVDDSQLPKDRFSAERLKGVDSTLKIQPAKLEDSAVYLCASSLDRPDGIQYFGAGTRLSVL.

CDR3 sequence: CASSVQGLQYF. For the CDR3, the DNA is TGTGCCAGCAGCGTACAGGGTTTGCAGTACTTC. The chain is built from TRBV11-2 and TRBJ2-7; weak D call: TRBD1 (6 bases). The V end was cut by 5 bases, the J end by 9 bases, with 11 bases between. Germline CDR1 and CDR2: SGHAT and FQNNGV. This CDR3 spans 11 amino acids.

The table lists this clone with a count of one. This rearrangement joins TRBV19 to TRBJ1-1; no definite D call. CDR1 is LNHDA, CDR2 SQIVND, per germline (reference sequence). Trimming took 2 bases from V and 7 from J, leaving 14 bases between them. The CDR3 sequence is 14 residues long. CDR3 nucleotide sequence: TGTGCCAGTAGTATAAGGGCTCGGATGGGTGAAGCTTTCTTT. Translation gives CASSIRARMGEAFF.

This chain uses TRBV18 with TRBJ1-2, with TRBD1 matching over 8 bases. This CDR3 region has 13 residues. V dropped 1 base and J dropped 11; count of bases not matched to a gene: 6. CDR1 and CDR2 from the germline V gene are KGHSH and LQKENI. This CDR3 reads CASSPLLGQGYTF. In nucleotides, the CDR3 is TGTGCCAGCTCACCACTTCTCGGACAGGGATACACCTTC.

V and J are TRBV7-9 and TRBJ2-2; D gene uncertain. V was cut by 11 bases and J by 3 bases, with 4 bases left in between. Per germline, CDR1 SEHNR and CDR2 FQNEAQ (reference sequence). The CDR3 contains 10 residues. CDR3 sequence (DNA): TGTGCCGCCCACACCGGGGAGCTGTTTTTT. It codes for CAAHTGELFF.

The chain is built from TRBV5-4 and TRBJ2-7, with 14 bases lining up with TRBD2. The V gene's germline CDR1 is SGHNT and CDR2 YYREEE (reference sequence). The CDR3 covers 16 residues. The ends lost 0 bases at V and 2 bases at J; junction bases unmatched: 1. The CDR3 reads CASSLAGLAGAYEQYF. CDR3 DNA sequence: TGTGCCAGCAGCTTGGCGGGACTAGCGGGAGCCTACGAGCAGTACTTC.

This rearrangement joins TRBV2 to TRBJ1-5; 7 positions match TRBD1. Germline V CDR1 and CDR2: SNHLY, FYNNEI. After removal of 5 bases from V and 7 bases from J, the junction contained 8 bases not matched to a gene. CDR3 length equals 14 residues. The CDR3 loop reads CASSYLTGSQPQHF. The CDR3 DNA is TGTGCCAGCAGTTATCTGACAGGGTCCCAGCCCCAGCATTTT.

The genes are TRBV10-1 and TRBJ2-4; D is unresolved. CDR1 WNHNN and CDR2 SYGVQD come from the germline V gene (reference sequence). The CDR3 has 13 amino acids. Trimming removed 3 bases at V and 0 bases at J, with 3 bases between. The CDR3 sequence is CASSEAAKNIQYF. Here the CDR3 DNA reads TGCGCCAGCAGTGAAGCAGCCAAAAACATTCAGTACTTC.

The chain employs TRBV7-6 and TRBJ2-2; D uncertain. Trimming took off 5 bases at V and 4 bases at J, with 14 bases between the two ends. This CDR3 has 15 amino acids. The germline gives CDR1 SGHVS, CDR2 FNYEAQ. The CDR3 bases are TGTGCCAGCAGCCGGTGGACCCAAGCCACCGGGGAGCTGTTTTTT. This translates into CASSRWTQATGELFF.

The rearrangement joins TRBV5-1 to TRBJ2-7, with 9 positions matching TRBD2. V was clipped by 1 base and J by 5 bases; unmatched bases: 7. Per the germline V gene, CDR1 is SGHRS and CDR2 is YFSETQ. This CDR3 has 15 residues. DNA for the CDR3: TGCGCCAGCAGCTTGCAAGCGGGAGGACCCCACGAGCAGTACTTC. Amino acids: CASSLQAGGPHEQYF.

The genes are TRBV7-3 and TRBJ1-1, with D tentatively TRBD1 (6 bases). The CDR3 is made up of 16 amino acids. The germline CDR1 and CDR2 sequences are SGHTA and FQGTGA. V lost 5 bases and J lost 4, with 20 bases in between. DNA for the CDR3: TGTGCCAGCAGCCGGACCCCCAGGGGCGGGGGCACTGAAGCTTTCTTT. Its translation is CASSRTPRGGGTEAFF.

The rearrangement links TRBV28 to TRBJ2-7; D call uncertain. The CDR3 extends over 14 amino acids. The V and J ends lost 3 bases and 2 bases respectively, with 11 bases between them. Germline V lookup: CDR1 MDHEN, CDR2 SYDVKM. CDR3 nucleotide sequence: TGTGCCAGCAGTTTCGACCTCCTGGCCTACGAGCAGTACTTC. Amino acid sequence: CASSFDLLAYEQYF.

CDR3 sequence: CASSYNSIYGYTF. In DNA, the CDR3 is TGTGCCAGTAGTTATAACTCCATCTATGGCTACACCTTC. The chain carries TRBV19 and TRBJ1-2; D not certain. Germline CDR1 reads LNHDA; CDR2 reads SQIVND (reference sequence). This CDR3 comprises 13 residues. Trimming pared 5 bases from V and 4 bases from J, leaving 11 bases between. The whole variable domain, filled in from reference TRBV19 and TRBJ1-2, reads DGGITQSPKYLFRKEGQNVTLSCEQNLNHDAMYWYRQDPGQGLRLIYYSQIVNDFQKGDIAEGYSVSREKKESFPLTVTSAQKNPTAFYLCASSYNSIYGYTFGSGTRLTVV.

The V call is TRBV27, the J call TRBJ1-6; a weak D match, TRBD1 (6 bases). Germline V gene lookup returns CDR1 MNHEY and CDR2 SMNVEV (reference sequence). This CDR3 is 16 amino acids long. V was clipped by 0 bases and J by 5 bases, with 11 bases between them. This CDR3 is CASSLSGQPDNSPLHF. The CDR3 DNA reads as TGTGCCAGCAGTTTATCCGGACAGCCGGATAATTCACCCCTCCACTTT.

The chain employs TRBV29-1 and TRBJ2-3; D not resolved. Trimming took 0 bases from V and 8 from J, leaving 0 bases between them. CDR1 and CDR2 from the germline V gene are SQVTM and ANQGSEA. This CDR3 contains 9 residues. Here the CDR3 reads CSVEDTQYF. CDR3 sequence (DNA): TGCAGCGTTGAAGATACGCAGTATTTT.

The chain couples TRBV6-6 to TRBJ1-5; D might be TRBD1 (6 bases). Germline V gene data show CDR1 as MNHNY and CDR2 as SVGAGI (reference sequence). This CDR3 comprises 14 residues. With 2 bases removed from V and 6 bases from J, the gap between germline ends came to 11 bases. The CDR3 loop reads CASSYAGGPQPQHF. The CDR3 DNA reads TGTGCCAGCAGTTACGCGGGGGGGCCTCAGCCCCAGCATTTT.

The gene calls are TRBV2 and TRBJ2-6; TRBD2 might be the D (6 bases). V was pared by 7 bases and J by 0 bases, with 19 bases between. Germline-derived CDR1 and CDR2 are SNHLY and FYNNEI. This CDR3 is 18 amino acids long. CDR3 in DNA: TGTGCCAGCACCCGGGAGTCAGAGGGGTCCTCTGGGGCCAACGTCCTGACTTTC. It specifies CASTRESEGSSGANVLTF.

The chain links TRBV28 to TRBJ2-3; no definite D call. Trimming removed 7 bases at V and 0 bases at J, with 11 bases between. This CDR3 has 14 amino acids. CDR1 and CDR2 (germline): MDHEN, SYDVKM. CDR3 sequence: CASTLTVSTDTQYF. The CDR3 coding sequence is TGTGCCAGCACCTTGACGGTGAGCACAGATACGCAGTATTTT.

The chain has TRBV5-1 and TRBJ2-1; tentatively, D is TRBD2 (6 bases). Germline CDR1 and CDR2: SGHRS and YFSETQ. The V end lost 0 bases, the J end lost 7 bases, and 17 bases lay between the germline ends. The CDR3 totals 16 residues. The CDR3 coding sequence is TGCGCCAGCAGCTTGGCAATAGCGGACTGGGGAAATGAGCAGTTCTTC. The encoded protein is CASSLAIADWGNEQFF.

This chain connects TRBV16 to TRBJ2-7, with TRBD2 as a possible D gene (6 bases). Trimming took off 8 bases at V and 4 bases at J, with 15 bases between the two ends. Germline V gives CDR1 KGHSY, CDR2 FQNENV. The CDR3 is made up of 13 amino acids. As DNA, the CDR3 is TGTGCCAGCGGTGGACACGGGAGATACGAGCAGTACTTC. This gives the protein CASGGHGRYEQYF.

This chain connects TRBV30 to TRBJ1-3; 8 bases are shared with TRBD1. CDR3 length equals 18 residues. Losses at the gene ends were 3 bases for V and 0 bases for J; bases not matched to a gene: 13. CDR1 and CDR2 (germline): GTSNPN, SVGIG (reference sequence). The CDR3 region is CAWRNPRTGYISGNTIYF. Here the CDR3 DNA reads TGTGCCTGGAGAAACCCAAGGACAGGGTACATCTCTGGAAACACCATATATTTT.

V and J are TRBV29-1 and TRBJ2-3; possible D gene TRBD1, 6 bases. CDR3 size: 16 residues. Germline V gene data show CDR1 as SQVTM and CDR2 as ANQGSEA. V was cut by 8 bases and J by 0 bases, with 21 bases left in between. CDR3 in amino acids: CSSRTALEKSTDTQYF. Written as DNA, the CDR3 is TGCAGCTCGAGGACAGCCCTTGAGAAAAGCACAGATACGCAGTATTTT.

The rearrangement links TRBV10-3 to TRBJ1-2, with 9 nucleotides matching TRBD1. Looked up from germline, CDR1 is ENHRY and CDR2 is SYGVKD. With V trimmed by 10 bases and J by 6 bases, 12 bases remained unmatched. This CDR3 spans 14 amino acids. In DNA form, the CDR3 reads TGTGCCACATCGAGGGCCGGGACAGGGAATGGCTACACCTTC. Translating it yields CATSRAGTGNGYTF.

The chain combines TRBV18 with TRBJ1-1, with D possibly TRBD1 on 6 matching bases. The CDR3 contains 14 residues. Trimming removed 5 bases at V and 7 bases at J, with 17 bases between. The germline V gene encodes CDR1 KGHSH and CDR2 LQKENI. The CDR3 region has the DNA TGTGCCAGCTCATTCTGGACAGTGGATGGTGAAGCTTTCTTT. Protein: CASSFWTVDGEAFF.

The V call is TRBV10-3, the J call TRBJ2-7; 8 nucleotides align to TRBD1. The trim removed 3 bases at V and 6 bases at J, leaving 10 bases unmatched. The CDR3 covers 15 residues. Germline V gene sequence: CDR1 ENHRY, CDR2 SYGVKD. The CDR3 coding sequence is TGTGCCATCAGTGACCGTGGACAGGGCCGGGCCGAGCAGTACTTC. Encoded protein: CAISDRGQGRAEQYF.

The chain couples TRBV9 to TRBJ2-5; D is possibly TRBD1 or TRBD2 (5 bases each). CDR1 and CDR2 (germline): SGDLS, YYNGEE. Trimming left V 4 bases short and J 4 bases short, with 17 bases between. The CDR3 totals 15 residues. DNA of the CDR3: TGTGCCAGCAGCTCCCTAGGGGACGTCGGAGAGACCCAGTACTTC. Protein: CASSSLGDVGETQYF.

The chain carries TRBV29-1 and TRBJ2-1; D gene ambiguous. The CDR3 spans 13 residues. Trimming removed 4 bases at V and 3 bases at J, with 10 bases between. From germline, CDR1 is SQVTM and CDR2 ANQGSEA. The CDR3 is CSVAHILYNEQFF. In nucleotides, the CDR3 is TGCAGCGTTGCACACATACTCTACAATGAGCAGTTCTTC.

J is TRBJ1-2 and V is TRBV28; 7 positions agree with TRBD1. The CDR3 runs to 16 residues. From germline, CDR1 is MDHEN and CDR2 SYDVKM. With V trimmed by 6 bases and J by 4 bases, 14 bases remained unmatched. CDR3 DNA: TGTGCCAGCAGACAGGGGCCGTTCCCCAGGGCCTATGGCTACACCTTC. Amino acids: CASRQGPFPRAYGYTF.